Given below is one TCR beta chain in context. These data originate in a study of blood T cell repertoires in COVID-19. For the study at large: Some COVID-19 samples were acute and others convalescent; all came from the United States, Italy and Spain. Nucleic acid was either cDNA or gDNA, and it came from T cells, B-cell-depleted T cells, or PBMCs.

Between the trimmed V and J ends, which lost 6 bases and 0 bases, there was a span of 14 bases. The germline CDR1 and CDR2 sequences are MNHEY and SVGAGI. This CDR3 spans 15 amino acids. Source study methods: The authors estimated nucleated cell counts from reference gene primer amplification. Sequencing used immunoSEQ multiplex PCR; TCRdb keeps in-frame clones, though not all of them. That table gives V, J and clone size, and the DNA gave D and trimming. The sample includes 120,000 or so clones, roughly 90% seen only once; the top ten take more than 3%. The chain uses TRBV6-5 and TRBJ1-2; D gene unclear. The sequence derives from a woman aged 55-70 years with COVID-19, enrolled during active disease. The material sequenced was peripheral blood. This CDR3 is CASSDAARSNYGYTF. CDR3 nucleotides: TGTGCCAGCAGCGACGCAGCGCGGTCTAACTATGGCTACACCTTC.